These 23 T cell receptor beta chains came from one sample sequenced in a study of prognosis after radiotherapy for stage I lung cancer (dated by TCRdb to the early 2020s). Instrument on record: Illumina HiSeq 3000. Two rounds of multiplex PCR on genomic DNA were used to amplify the TCR beta CDR3 region. In the first PCR round, primers specific to each TRBV and TRBJ gene were used, and the primer sequences were filed in Chinese patent CN105087789A. Starting from the raw public reads, TCRdb applied fastp trimming at Q25, assembled clones with MiXCR and retained in-frame beta chains. Every distinct CDR3 protein forms one entry, paired with its most common genes and DNA. Present in this sample are tens of thousands of distinct CDR3 sequences, around 27% of which were seen just once. The leading ten clones occupy around 6.8% of the sample. The sample here was PBMCs, taken before or after stereotactic body radiation therapy (not recorded which). The receptors originated from a donor of 50 years or more with non-small cell lung cancer.

Ten or more counts support this clonotype. The chain recombines TRBV28 with TRBJ2-5, with a possible D match to TRBD1 (6 bases). CDR1 is MDHEN, CDR2 SYDVKM, per germline. The CDR3 is 14 amino acids. V was trimmed by 2 bases and J by 2 bases, leaving 9 bases between them. The CDR3 region is CASSLTGSQETQYF. CDR3 in DNA: TGTGCCAGCAGTTTAACAGGGAGTCAAGAGACCCAGTACTTC.

Points on this clonotype: One junction end does not reproduce the germline sequence, and a read error may be involved. The CDR3 DNA reads as TGCGGCAGCAGCCCAGGACTAGAGACGAACATTCAGTACTTC. Protein: CGSSPGLETNIQYF. The chain has TRBV7-2 and TRBJ2-4, with TRBD2 matching over 7 bases. The germline V gene has CDR1 SGHTA and CDR2 FQGNSA. The CDR3 totals 14 residues.

This clonotype was picked up many times. J is TRBJ1-2 and V is TRBV13; no firm D call. Trimming stripped 3 bases from V and 0 bases from J, with 11 bases between. The CDR3 is made up of 15 amino acids. Germline-derived CDR1 and CDR2 are PRHDT and FYEKMQ (reference sequence). CDR3 sequence: CASSLDYKANYGYTF. DNA of the CDR3: TGTGCCAGCAGCTTGGATTACAAAGCTAACTATGGCTACACCTTC.

This clonotype was seen repeatedly, ten times or more. A much larger clone differs from this one at a single base, so this may be a read error. The chain combines TRBV6-4 with TRBJ1-6; D remains ambiguous. Germline CDR1 is MRHNA and CDR2 is SNTAGT. CDR3 size: 14 residues. The germline V and J ends were trimmed by 6 bases and 4 bases, with 10 bases remaining between them. Written as DNA, the CDR3 is TGTGCCAGCAGCAGCAGAGATTATAATTCACCCCTCCACTTT. Translating gives CASSSRDYNSPLHF.

This clonotype was detected ten times or more. This rearrangement joins TRBV20-1 to TRBJ1-3, with unresolved D. In germline, CDR1 is DFQATT, CDR2 SNEGSKA (reference sequence). V shed 5 bases and J shed 3 bases, with 5 bases lying between them. CDR3 length: 11 residues. Here the CDR3 reads CSALVGNTIYF. In DNA form, the CDR3 reads TGCAGTGCTCTCGTTGGAAACACCATATATTTT.

Comment on this clonotype: A single base separates this from a much larger clone, so it may be a read error. The V gene is TRBV30, the J gene TRBJ2-1, with TRBD2 matching over 7 bases. Germline assignment: CDR1 GTSNPN and CDR2 SVGIG (reference sequence). The CDR3 is made up of 16 amino acids. The CDR3 nucleotides are TGTGCCTGGAGTAGGGAGGGGTCGTTCTCCTACAATAAGCAGTTCTTC. Translated: CAWSREGSFSYNKQFF.

Worth noting for this clonotype: A much larger clone differs from this one at a single base, so this may be a read error. The V call is TRBV20-1, the J call TRBJ2-5; D possibly matches TRBD1 or TRBD2 (6 bases each). Trimming stripped 4 bases from V and 5 bases from J, with 14 bases between. The CDR3 has 13 amino acids. Germline V gene sequence: CDR1 DFQATT, CDR2 SNEGSKA (reference sequence). CDR3 sequence: CSAKMGGTETQYF. DNA for the CDR3: TGCAGTGCTAAGATGGGGGGCACGGAGACCCAGTACTTC.

Details on this clonotype: With a much larger clone just one base away, this may be a read error. The DNA for the CDR3 is TGTGCCAGTTTCGGGGCCAACGCCCTGACTTTC. This codes for CASFGANALTF. The rearrangement uses TRBV6-1 and TRBJ2-6; D possibly uses TRBD1 or TRBD2 (5 bases each). The CDR3 sequence is 11 residues long. Germline V gene data show CDR1 as MNHNS and CDR2 as SASEGT.

In the case of this clonotype: A far larger clone is only one base removed, so a read error is likely. V gene TRBV6-2 or TRBV6-3 combines with J gene TRBJ2-5; 11 bases agree with TRBD2. The J call is in doubt because the DNA end fits TRBJ2-1 better. The CDR3 extends over 15 amino acids. Per the germline V gene, CDR1 is MNHEY and CDR2 is SVGEGT. In DNA, the CDR3 is TGTGCCAGCCGTGAAGCTAGCGGGGGGAATAATGAGCAGTTCTTC. Amino acids: CASREASGGNNEQFF.

This clonotype was counted ten times or more. This sequence joins TRBV7-9 and TRBJ2-3, with 7 bases lining up with TRBD2. With 7 bases clipped from V and 3 bases from J, the junction kept 4 bases outside the gene matches. Germline V CDR1 and CDR2: SEHNR, FQNEAQ (reference sequence). The CDR3 runs to 13 residues. CDR3 protein: CASTRSGTDTQYF. The CDR3, as DNA: TGTGCCAGCACCCGTAGCGGGACAGATACGCAGTATTTT. The full variable domain, with the rest looked up from reference TRBV7-9 and TRBJ2-3, is DTGVSQNPRHKITKRGQNVTFRCDPISEHNRLYWYRQTLGQGPEFLTYFQNEAQLEKSRLLSDRFSAERPKGSFSTLEIQRTEQGDSAMYLCASTRSGTDTQYFGPGTRLTVL.

This clonotype was seen at least ten times. The chain combines TRBV6-5 with TRBJ2-7, with D possibly TRBD1 on 6 matching bases. The CDR3 runs 14 residues. V was pared by 4 bases and J by 4 bases, with 14 bases between. Germline CDR1 and CDR2: MNHEY and SVGAGI. CDR3: CASSSRQGPYEQYF. CDR3 coding DNA: TGTGCCAGCAGTTCGAGGCAGGGGCCGTACGAGCAGTACTTC.

This chain joins TRBV28 and TRBJ2-5; tentative D call: TRBD2 (5 bases). V lost 8 bases, J lost 0 bases, and 16 bases lay in between. CDR3 size: 15 residues. Germline values: CDR1 MDHEN, CDR2 SYDVKM. Here the CDR3 DNA reads TGTGCCAGCGGTCCTATTGAGGGTAACCAAGAGACCCAGTACTTC. This encodes CASGPIEGNQETQYF.

This clonotype was counted ten times or more. The V gene is TRBV28, the J gene TRBJ2-6; no definite D call. Germline CDR1 MDHEN, CDR2 SYDVKM. The germline V and J ends were trimmed by 6 bases and 1 base, with 13 bases remaining between them. The CDR3 loop spans 16 amino acids. Written as DNA, the CDR3 is TGTGCCAGCAGCTCCCCCTTTGGGTCTGGGGCCAACGTCCTGACTTTC. Its translation is CASSSPFGSGANVLTF.

This clonotype was seen many times. The rearrangement uses TRBV10-3 and TRBJ1-1; a possible D gene is TRBD1 (5 bases). Germline V gene data show CDR1 as ENHRY and CDR2 as SYGVKD. V lost 7 bases and J 5 bases, leaving 17 bases between the germline ends. The CDR3 spans 14 residues. The CDR3 reads CAIKLGGLDTEAFF. Written as DNA, the CDR3 is TGTGCCATCAAGTTGGGGGGGTTAGATACTGAAGCTTTCTTT.

This clonotype showed up many times. The rearrangement links TRBV6-1 to TRBJ1-2, with D tentatively TRBD1 (6 bases). The CDR3 length is 17 residues. Trimming shortened V by 5 bases and J by 4 bases, and 23 bases separated the two germline ends. Germline V gene data show CDR1 as MNHNS and CDR2 as SASEGT. The CDR3 loop reads CASSSGRGLGKGYGYTF. CDR3 DNA: TGTGCCAGCAGTAGCGGCAGGGGTTTGGGAAAGGGCTATGGCTACACCTTC.

About this clonotype itself: One end of the junction varies from germline; a read error may be responsible. This sequence joins TRBV12-3 or TRBV12-4 and TRBJ1-6; no reliable D call. This CDR3 region has 12 residues. CDR3: CASSLAYSPLNF. CDR3 DNA: TGTGCCAGCAGTTTAGCGTATTCACCCCTAAACTTT.

This clonotype showed up many times. The chain couples TRBV27 to TRBJ1-2; a weak D match, TRBD1 (6 bases). Trimming cost V 1 base and J 7 bases, with 13 bases left between them. Germline-derived CDR1 and CDR2 are MNHEY and SMNVEV (reference sequence). CDR3 size: 14 residues. CDR3 amino acids: CASSLFSGASGYTF. The CDR3 bases are TGTGCCAGCAGTTTATTTTCGGGGGCGAGTGGCTACACCTTC.

This clonotype appeared many times. The V gene is TRBV7-6, the J gene TRBJ2-2, with a weak D call TRBD1 (6 bases). The CDR3 consists of 16 residues. Germline V gives CDR1 SGHVS, CDR2 FNYEAQ. V dropped 5 bases and J dropped 7 bases, with 20 bases sitting between them. The CDR3 protein is CASSLNSAGVGGELFF. CDR3 nucleotides: TGTGCCAGCAGCCTCAATTCGGCAGGGGTTGGCGGGGAGCTGTTTTTT.

At least ten counts were recorded for this clonotype. The chain combines TRBV5-1 with TRBJ2-7, with 8 bases lining up with TRBD1. This CDR3 spans 15 amino acids. Germline V gene sequence: CDR1 SGHRS, CDR2 YFSETQ. V shed 4 bases and J 0 bases; nucleotides not matched to a gene: 6. The CDR3 here is CASSPTGVTSYEQYF. The CDR3 DNA follows: TGCGCCAGCAGCCCGACAGGGGTTACCTCCTACGAGCAGTACTTC.

This clonotype was detected ten times or more. The rearrangement joins TRBV6-1 to TRBJ2-1; D may correspond to TRBD1 or TRBD2 (5 bases each). Trimming removed 6 bases at V and 5 bases at J, with 14 bases between. Germline CDR1 and CDR2: MNHNS and SASEGT. The length of the CDR3 is 14 residues. The CDR3 region has the DNA TGTGCCAGCAGCCTTGGGGGTCCCCACAATGAGCAGTTCTTC. This encodes CASSLGGPHNEQFF.

This clonotype has ten or more counts. The gene calls are TRBV9 and TRBJ2-1; D is ambiguous. Germline V CDR1 and CDR2: SGDLS, YYNGEE. Trimming removed 2 bases from V and 9 bases from J, with 6 bases in between. The CDR3 contains 11 residues. The CDR3 is CASSVDTEQFF. In DNA, the CDR3 is TGTGCCAGCAGCGTCGATACTGAGCAGTTCTTC.

In its sample, this clonotype was seen many times. The rearrangement uses TRBV4-1 and TRBJ1-2, with D possibly being TRBD1 (5 bases). The CDR3 contains 15 residues. The germline V and J ends were trimmed by 1 base and 2 bases, with 11 bases remaining between them. CDR1 is MGHRA, CDR2 YSYEKL, per germline. The CDR3 coding sequence is TGCGCCAGCAGCCAAGTCTTTCGACAGAACTATGGCTACACCTTC. Translating gives CASSQVFRQNYGYTF.

The table lists this clonotype with many counts. The CDR3 spells CASSEARQGISGYTF. The CDR3 DNA follows: TGTGCCAGCAGTGAGGCCCGACAGGGCATAAGTGGCTACACCTTC. J is TRBJ1-2 and V is TRBV2, with TRBD1 matching 7 bases. CDR3 length: 15 residues. CDR1 and CDR2 (germline): SNHLY, FYNNEI. V was clipped by 3 bases and J by 7 bases; unmatched bases: 11.